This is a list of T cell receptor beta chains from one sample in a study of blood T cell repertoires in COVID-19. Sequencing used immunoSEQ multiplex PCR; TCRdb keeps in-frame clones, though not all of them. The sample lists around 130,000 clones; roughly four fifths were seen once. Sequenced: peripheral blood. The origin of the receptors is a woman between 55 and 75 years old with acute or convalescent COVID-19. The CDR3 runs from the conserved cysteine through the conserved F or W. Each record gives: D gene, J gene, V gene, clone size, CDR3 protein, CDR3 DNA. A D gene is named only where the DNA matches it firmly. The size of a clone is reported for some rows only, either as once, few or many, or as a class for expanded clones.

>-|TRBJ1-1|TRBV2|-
CATADQGNMNTEAFF
TGTGCCACCGCCGATCAGGGGAACATGAACACTGAAGCTTTCTTT
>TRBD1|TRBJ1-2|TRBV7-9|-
CASRPMITGQGYYGYTF
TGTGCCAGCAGACCAATGATAACAGGACAGGGCTACTATGGCTACACCTTC
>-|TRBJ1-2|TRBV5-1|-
CASSFGEEGYTF
TGCGCCAGCAGCTTCGGGGAGGAGGGCTACACCTTC
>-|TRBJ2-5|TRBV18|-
CASSPVSQEETQYF
TGTGCCAGCTCACCAGTGTCCCAAGAGGAGACCCAGTACTTC
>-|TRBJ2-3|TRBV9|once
CASSPRGGGTDTQYF
TGTGCCAGCAGCCCAAGAGGGGGAGGCACAGATACGCAGTATTTT
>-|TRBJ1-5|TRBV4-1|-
CASSQDGAQPQHF
TGCGCCAGCAGCCAAGATGGGGCTCAGCCCCAGCATTTT
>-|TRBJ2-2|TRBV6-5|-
CASRARGPAGELFF
TGTGCCAGCAGAGCCAGGGGTCCCGCCGGGGAGCTGTTTTTT
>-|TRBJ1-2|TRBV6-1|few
CASNEQGGDYGYTF
TGTGCCAGCAATGAACAGGGTGGTGACTATGGCTACACCTTC
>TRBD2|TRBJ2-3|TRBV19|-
CASSPSGGTDTQYF
TGTGCCAGTAGCCCTAGCGGGGGAACAGATACGCAGTATTTT
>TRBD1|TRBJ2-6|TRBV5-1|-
CASSAQQGALAGANVLTF
TGCGCCAGCAGCGCCCAACAGGGGGCGCTTGCTGGGGCCAACGTCCTGACTTTC
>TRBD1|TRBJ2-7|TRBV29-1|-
CSVLGGRGWATYEQYF
TGCAGCGTTTTAGGGGGCCGTGGGTGGGCCACCTACGAGCAGTACTTC
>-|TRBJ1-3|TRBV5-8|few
CASSFQGYAGNTIYF
TGTGCCAGCAGCTTCCAGGGATATGCTGGAAACACCATATATTTT
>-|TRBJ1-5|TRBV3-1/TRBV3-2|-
CASSQAQGNQPQHF
TGTGCCAGCAGCCAGGCCCAGGGCAATCAGCCCCAGCATTTT
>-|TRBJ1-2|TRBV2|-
CASSEVFGGTHF
TGTGCCAGCAGTGAAGTATTCGGGGGAACCCACTTC
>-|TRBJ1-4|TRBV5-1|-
CASSLGGGLRDAHNEKLFF
TGCGCCAGCAGCTTAGGAGGTGGATTGAGGGATGCGCACAATGAAAAACTGTTTTTT
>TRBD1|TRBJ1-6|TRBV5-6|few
CASSLDREYSPLHF
TGTGCCAGCAGCCTGGACAGGGAGTATTCACCCCTCCACTTT
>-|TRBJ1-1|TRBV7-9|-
CASSLERGRNTEAFF
TGTGCCAGCAGCTTAGAGCGGGGGAGGAACACTGAAGCTTTCTTT
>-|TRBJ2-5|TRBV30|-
CAWSVSQGHQETQYF
TGTGCCTGGAGTGTAAGTCAGGGCCACCAAGAGACCCAGTACTTC
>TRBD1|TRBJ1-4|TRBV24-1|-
CATSDRWDSEKLFF
TGTGCCACCAGTGATAGATGGGACAGTGAAAAACTGTTTTTT
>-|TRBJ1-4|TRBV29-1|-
CSVGPQGKEEKLFF
TGCAGCGTGGGACCACAGGGCAAGGAGGAAAAACTGTTTTTT
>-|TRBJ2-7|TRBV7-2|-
CASSPLGHEQYF
TGTGCCAGCAGCCCCCTAGGCCACGAGCAGTACTTC
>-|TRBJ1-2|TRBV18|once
CASSSMEGGRYGYTF
TGTGCCAGCTCAAGTATGGAGGGTGGTCGTTATGGCTACACCTTC
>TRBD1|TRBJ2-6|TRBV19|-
CASEKGGAGANVLTF
TGTGCCAGTGAAAAAGGGGGCGCTGGGGCCAACGTCCTGACTTTC
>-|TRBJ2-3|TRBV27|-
CASSLSFTDTQYF
TGTGCCAGCAGTTTATCCTTCACAGATACGCAGTATTTT
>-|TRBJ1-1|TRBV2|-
CASKVSVPGRTEAFF
TGTGCCAGCAAGGTGTCGGTCCCAGGGCGGACTGAAGCTTTCTTT
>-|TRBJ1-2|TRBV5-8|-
CASSLRSRKAYGYTF
TGTGCCAGCAGCTTGCGTTCCAGGAAGGCGTATGGCTACACCTTC
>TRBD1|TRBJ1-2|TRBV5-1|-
CASSLGQELHGYTF
TGCGCCAGCAGCTTAGGACAGGAGCTTCATGGCTACACCTTC
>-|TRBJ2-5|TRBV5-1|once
CASSLARHLQETQYF
TGCGCCAGCAGCTTGGCCCGACATCTCCAAGAGACCCAGTACTTC
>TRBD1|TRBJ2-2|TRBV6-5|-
CASSSSHRGNTGELFF
TGTGCCAGCAGTTCTTCCCACAGGGGGAACACCGGGGAGCTGTTTTTT
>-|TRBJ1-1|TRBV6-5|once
CASRTQGRGADEAFF
TGTGCCAGCAGAACCCAGGGGAGGGGCGCGGATGAAGCTTTCTTT
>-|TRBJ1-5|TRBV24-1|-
CATWGGNNQPQHF
TGTGCCACGTGGGGAGGGAACAATCAGCCCCAGCATTTT
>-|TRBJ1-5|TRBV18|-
CASSPGDSNQPQHF
TGTGCCAGCTCACCGGGAGATAGCAATCAGCCCCAGCATTTT
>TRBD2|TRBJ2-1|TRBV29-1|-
CSVWTSPDEQFF
TGCAGCGTCTGGACTAGCCCCGATGAGCAGTTCTTC
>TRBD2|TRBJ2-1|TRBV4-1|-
CASSRGLAGGYDEQFF
TGCGCCAGCAGCCGCGGACTAGCGGGGGGTTACGATGAGCAGTTCTTC
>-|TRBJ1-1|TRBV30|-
CAWSRVNTEAFF
TGTGCCTGGAGCCGGGTGAACACTGAAGCTTTCTTT
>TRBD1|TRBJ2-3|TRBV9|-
CASSPYSGTGGTDTQYF
TGTGCCAGCAGCCCTTACTCCGGGACAGGGGGCACAGATACGCAGTATTTT
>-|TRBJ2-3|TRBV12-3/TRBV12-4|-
CASGGGRDTQYF
TGTGCCAGCGGAGGCGGCCGAGATACGCAGTATTTT
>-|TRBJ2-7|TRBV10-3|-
CAISELVRVPSYEQYF
TGTGCCATCAGTGAGTTGGTCAGGGTCCCCTCCTACGAGCAGTACTTC
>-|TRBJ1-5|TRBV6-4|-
CASSAGADQPQHF
TGTGCCAGCAGTGCAGGGGCTGATCAGCCCCAGCATTTT
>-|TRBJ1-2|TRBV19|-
CASSIDLSGYTF
TGTGCCAGTAGTATAGATCTTAGTGGCTACACCTTC